A single sample gave rise to the 2 T cell receptor beta chains below, sequenced in a study of blood T cells in healthy people across ages. Through a sample-barcoded 5' primer and a J-beta primer mix, a second PCR was run for roughly 6 to 12 cycles. TCRdb re-derived calls from the 5' RACE reads in MiXCR, one entry per CDR3 protein. The sample yields some 560,000 distinct CDR3 sequences, about 28% seen once. These data were likewise used in another study, on T cells of mothers and their children.

The material sequenced was blood. Source of these receptors: a boy aged 2 to 9 in good health.

This clonotype was seen a handful of times. This chain connects TRBV20-1 to TRBJ2-2, with a tentative D call TRBD1 (6 bases). Germline V gene lookup returns CDR1 DFQATT and CDR2 SNEGSKA (reference sequence). V was pared by 6 bases and J by 1 base, with 12 bases between. CDR3 size: 14 residues. CDR3 sequence reads: CSAQTGRNTGELFF. The CDR3 bases are TGCAGTGCACAGACAGGTCGGAACACCGGGGAGCTGTTTTTT.

The chain employs TRBV14 and TRBJ1-5; D gene uncertain. Germline CDR1 and CDR2: SGHDN and FVKESK. The CDR3 runs 14 residues. The V end was cut by 4 bases, the J end by 5 bases, with 12 bases between. The CDR3 DNA sequence: TGTGCCAGCAGCCGAGCTGGACGGTATCAGCCCCAGCATTTT. Translating gives CASSRAGRYQPQHF.